This TCR beta chain stems from a study of blood T cells in healthy people across ages. Broader study findings: Greater diversity and more naive CD4+ cells were seen in long-lived donors than in aged donors. Age brought a roughly linear fall in TCR beta diversity measured per million T cells.

For this clonotype: Its antigen is unknown.

A second PCR, run for about 7 to 11 cycles, used a sample-barcoded 5' primer plus a J-beta primer mix. In TCRdb, the 5' RACE reads were re-called with MiXCR into one record per CDR3 protein. Of about 800,000 distinct CDR3 sequences in the sample, 46% were seen once. This clonotype was obtained from a man at least 80 years old in good health. Sequencing input: blood.

The CDR3 reads CSANPRAGLSTEAFF. The CDR3 DNA sequence: TGCAGTGCTAACCCGAGGGCGGGGCTCAGCACTGAAGCTTTCTTT. The V and J genes are TRBV20-1 and TRBJ1-1, with TRBD1 as a possible D gene (5 bases). The CDR3 consists of 15 residues. Germline CDR1 reads DFQATT; CDR2 reads SNEGSKA (reference sequence). V lost 4 bases, J lost 4 bases, and 19 bases lay in between.